The 10 T cell receptor beta chains reported below all come from one sample, sequenced in a study of blood T cell repertoires in COVID-19. TCRdb's copy holds only in-frame clones and misses some; the assay was immunoSEQ multiplex PCR. The sample has roughly 440,000 clones; about 91% are singletons. What was sequenced was peripheral blood. These receptors came from a woman aged 45-60 years with COVID-19, enrolled during active disease.

This rearrangement joins TRBV5-1 to TRBJ2-7; tentatively, D is TRBD2 (6 bases). Trimming took off 3 bases at V and 5 bases at J, with 9 bases between the two ends. This CDR3 is built from 12 residues. Per germline, CDR1 SGHRS and CDR2 YFSETQ. The CDR3 sequence is CASSWPGDEQYF. The CDR3 DNA sequence: TGCGCCAGCAGCTGGCCGGGGGACGAGCAGTACTTC.

Concerning this clone: The same CDR3 also results from other DNA sequences found in this sample. The chain has TRBV9 and TRBJ1-4; 10 bases are a match to TRBD1. Trimming took 2 bases from V and 2 from J; bases not matched to a gene: 0. There are 15 residues in the CDR3. The germline gives CDR1 SGDLS, CDR2 YYNGEE. CDR3 region: CASSVTGGTNEKLFF. The CDR3, as DNA: TGTGCCAGCAGCGTGACAGGGGGCACTAATGAAAAACTGTTTTTT.

In DNA, the CDR3 is TGTGCCAGCAGCGTATCTTGGCAGAAGAACACTGAAGCTTTCTTT. Protein product: CASSVSWQKNTEAFF. The V and J genes are TRBV9 and TRBJ1-1; D unresolved. Germline lookup yields CDR1 SGDLS and CDR2 YYNGEE. The CDR3 extends over 15 amino acids. Trimming cost V 1 base and J 1 base, with 11 bases left between them.

The chain combines TRBV6-6 with TRBJ2-5; 8 bases line up with TRBD2. V lost 5 bases and J lost 5; bases outside the gene matches: 4. Germline CDR1 MNHNY, CDR2 SVGAGI (reference sequence). The CDR3 length is 13 residues. In DNA form, the CDR3 reads TGTGCCAGCAGTACCGGGACTAGGGAGACCCAGTACTTC. This codes for CASSTGTRETQYF.

The chain combines TRBV5-6 with TRBJ1-6; 8 bases are shared with TRBD1. The CDR3 has 14 residues. Germline lookup yields CDR1 SGHDT and CDR2 YYEEEE. Trimming cost V 2 bases and J 13 bases; bases outside gene matches: 8. CDR3 DNA: TGTGCCAGCAGCTTCGGACAGGGTCTGGCTCCCCTCCACTTT. Protein sequence: CASSFGQGLAPLHF. Full variable domain (missing parts from reference TRBV5-6 and TRBJ1-6): DAGVTQSPTHLIKTRGQQVTLRCSPKSGHDTVSWYQQALGQGPQFIFQYYEEEERQRGNFPDRFSGHQFPNYSSELNVNALLLGDSALYLCASSFGQGLAPLHFGNGTRLTVT.

The chain has TRBV3-1 (or the pseudogene TRBV3-2) and TRBJ1-1, with a weak D call TRBD1 (5 bases). The germline V gene encodes CDR1 LGHDT and CDR2 YNNKEL (reference sequence). The CDR3 loop spans 19 amino acids. V was cut by 0 bases and J by 4 bases, with 24 bases left in between. CDR3 in DNA: TGTGCCAGCAGCCAAGAGGTAGGGCGGGATCCCACCCAGGGCACTGAAGCTTTCTTT. Amino acids: CASSQEVGRDPTQGTEAFF.

This clone was picked up a small number of times. The rearrangement links TRBV23-1 to TRBJ1-5, with a possible D match to TRBD1 (6 bases). TRBV23-1 has ORF status, its function being uncertain. Trimming cost V 4 bases and J 5 bases, with 15 bases left between them. There are 15 residues in the CDR3. The CDR3 spells CASSLSGGADQPQHF. The CDR3 DNA sequence: TGCGCCAGCAGTCTCAGCGGGGGGGCCGATCAGCCCCAGCATTTT.

The chain joins TRBV5-4 to TRBJ1-2, with a weak D call TRBD1 (6 bases). Germline lookup yields CDR1 SGHNT and CDR2 YYREEE (reference sequence). V lost 3 bases and J 7 bases, leaving 13 bases between the germline ends. The CDR3 is 13 residues long. CDR3 nucleotide sequence: TGTGCCAGCAGCTCCCCGGGGGGCTCTGGCTACACCTTC. It is translated as CASSSPGGSGYTF.

The chain employs TRBV20-1 and TRBJ1-6, with 11 bases that match TRBD1. V was pared by 3 bases and J by 9 bases, with 7 bases of the junction left unmatched. In germline, CDR1 is DFQATT, CDR2 SNEGSKA (reference sequence). The CDR3 covers 15 residues. CDR3 bases: TGCAGTGCTAGTAGTGGACAGGGGGCGCGTTCACCCCTCCACTTT. Amino acid sequence: CSASSGQGARSPLHF.

This chain connects TRBV19 to TRBJ2-6; D is unresolved. Germline loops: CDR1 LNHDA, CDR2 SQIVND (reference sequence). The V and J ends lost 4 bases and 4 bases respectively, with 11 bases between them. The CDR3 is 15 residues long. The CDR3 loop reads CASSTTLLGANVLTF. CDR3 DNA: TGTGCCAGTAGTACCACCTTACTCGGGGCCAACGTCCTGACTTTC.